This T cell receptor beta chain was obtained from a study of T cell repertoires in cytomegalovirus infection. Study-wide results and caveats: Dominant in the ex vivo response were TCR beta clonotypes restricted by HLA-C and specific for CMV.

TCRdb re-derived calls from the reads in MiXCR, one entry per CDR3 protein. The table records nearly 650,000 distinct CDR3 sequences, 20% to 30% of them present only once. Turning to this clonotype: No antigen is known for it. This may stem from a read error, because a much larger clone lies one nucleotide away. This CDR3 is missing its conserved last phenylalanine or tryptophan, likely due to a read error.

The sample comprised CD8+ T cells from PBMCs. The TCR originated in a human donor in good health (CMV status not recorded). Some clones in this sample may be carry-over from other donors' samples.

CDR3 residues: CASSSEGWDEQFS. The CDR3, as DNA: TGTGCCAGCAGTTCGGAGGGTTGGGATGAGCAGTTCTCC. The chain is built from TRBV12-3 or TRBV12-4 and TRBJ2-1; the D gene is possibly TRBD2 (6 bases). V shed 4 bases and J shed 8 bases, with 12 bases lying between them. The CDR3 is 13 amino acids.